This record looks at one TCR beta chain sequence and its context. Its antigen remains unidentified. No base qualities exist here, and no much larger clone lies one base off it. The CDR3 starts with the cysteine, ends with the phenylalanine, and has 14 residues. Kept here is only the CDR3 DNA, which spans 42 bases and is read in frame from base 1. As encoded in the germline V gene, CDR1 is MNHNS while CDR2 is SASEGT. Germline trimming: 6 bases from V, 3 bases from J; junction bases outside gene matches: 6. Moderately to severely active disease, a Clinical Activity Score of at least 3, a NOSPECS grade of at least 4, and a duration under 3 months were present in ophthalmopathy patients. Any patient with an uncontrolled infection, another autoimmune disease, pregnancy or lactation was excluded. Diagnoses were based on clinical symptoms, serum thyroxine and TRAb, thyroid ultrasound and orbital computed tomography. Ficoll-Paque density gradient centrifugation was used to isolate PBMCs from approximately 10 ml of fresh peripheral blood. Total RNA was extracted with Trizol reagent, and quality was checked on an Agilent 2100 Bioanalyzer.

TCR beta CDR3 regions were amplified from RNA transcripts. The TCR CDR3 was subjected to a first round of RT-PCR using the HTBI primer set and the Qiagen OneStep RT-PCR kit. Libraries were constructed in a second round of multiplex PCR, after which size selection and purification were performed. Paired-end sequencing of the libraries was performed with 100 bp reads on an Illumina HiSeq2000. Per the authors' processing: SOAPnuke was used to process the raw data, removing reads that contained adapters or uncalled bases, had a mean Phred below 15, or lacked an exact match to the constant primer or identifier. COPE v1.2.5 was used to merge the high-quality paired reads, and each unique nucleotide sequence was defined as a clonotype. Clonotypes were aligned to IMGT TRBV, TRBD and TRBJ reference segments using MiTCR v1.1. The analysis was restricted to V-J combinations with a frequency above 0.0001, which together covered 99.2% of the repertoires. A TCS score was defined as the ratio between F50 (clonal expansion) and ExV (chaos), using BLOSUM62-based TCRdist between CDR3 peptides within each V-J. Welch's t-statistics and random forest reduced roughly 540 V-J features to 10 to 15, which were used in a naive Bayes classifier (R e1071). The Morisita-Horn index was used to measure how similar the thyroid and blood repertoires were. TCRdb itself trimmed the public reads at Q25 with fastp, ran MiXCR and retained productive beta chains. For every CDR3 protein sequence, its rows merge into one entry that carries the most common genes and DNA. The V and J calls here are based on TCRdb, not the publication. Counted in this sample were about 610,000 distinct CDR3 sequences; roughly 14% of them appeared once. The leading ten clones occupy around 4% of the sample.

The sample is drawn from a study of T cells in Graves' hyperthyroidism and ophthalmopathy (dated by TCRdb to between 2017 and 2020). About the full investigation: Peripheral blood was sampled at the time of initial diagnosis, prior to any treatment. The 100 discovery patients were divided at random into training and test sets in a 7:3 ratio. To identify distinguishing TCR V-J signatures, a discovery cohort of 100 patients was used, comprising 43 with Graves' ophthalmopathy and about 59 with stable Graves' hyperthyroidism. The paper reports TCR Vbeta CDR3 sequencing of about 140 peripheral blood samples: around 45 ophthalmopathy, fewer than 80 hyperthyroidism and approximately 17 progressor patients. After blood sampling, hyperthyroidism patients were treated with methimazole at a starting dose of 30 mg daily, and ophthalmopathy patients were treated with high-dose intravenous methylprednisolone. The study also compared thyroid tissue and blood T-cell repertoires from a handful of Graves' hyperthyroidism patients. An independent validation cohort of around 19 hyperthyroidism patients and 15 or so patients who later progressed to ophthalmopathy tested prospective prediction of ophthalmopathy. Study-level results and caveats: Sample size was not statistically predetermined, and blinding of investigators to group allocation was not performed. Most expanded thyroid clonotypes (frequency above 0.001) were also detected in blood, a finding suggesting that blood repertoires may reflect thyroid immune responses. In validation, progression to ophthalmopathy was predicted by the model with 65% to 71% sensitivity and 72.22% specificity, a median of approximately 6.5 months before onset. A 13 V-J signature model separated ophthalmopathy from stable hyperthyroidism, with over 85% sensitivity and roughly 81% specificity in cross-validation and 80%/75% in testing.

Sequencing was carried out using blood. This receptor chain uses TRBV6-1 and TRBJ2-7, and 9 junction bases match TRBD1. The receptor was isolated from a woman aged 40-49 years with Graves' ophthalmopathy. The CDR3 corresponds to CASRSAGQGYEQYF. At the DNA level, the sequence is TGTGCCAGCAGAAGCGCGGGACAGGGCTACGAGCAGTACTTC.